This T cell receptor (beta chain) was sequenced in a study of T cell repertoires in cytomegalovirus infection (dated by TCRdb to the late 2010s). With regard to the full study: Because public TCR beta signatures pointed to carriage of CMV infection together with the matching HLA type, the HLA type of each donor mattered for the analysis. Overall study outcomes, separate from this receptor: Carriers of CMV infection plus the relevant HLA type were discriminated by the cumulative frequency of public TCR beta family members in the study cohort and in an independent approximately 360-donor cohort. The ex vivo response was dominated by HLA-C-restricted CMV-specific TCR beta clonotypes, and the single most frequent clonotype in two of eight donors was supplied by these HLA-C-restricted clonotypes.

Sequencing was carried out with an Illumina HiSeq 1500. The public reads were quality trimmed at Q25 with fastp and then assembled into clones with MiXCR by TCRdb, keeping productive beta chains. Here each entry gathers all rows of one CDR3 protein and keeps the most common genes and DNA. The sample yields hundreds of thousands of distinct CDR3 sequences; roughly 35% were counted once. Roughly 2.9% of the sample is taken by the ten largest. Points on this clonotype: There is no known antigen for this receptor. The record has no base qualities; no much larger clone is one base away.

Trimming takes 3 bases from V and 4 bases from J, and the germline ends sit 10 bases apart. The CDR3 sequence holds 14 residues, the cysteine and phenylalanine included. CDR3 DNA is the only sequence kept; it has 42 bases, read in frame from the first base. Sequenced input: PBMCs. Recombination joined TRBV12-3 or TRBV12-4 with TRBJ1-5; the D gene cannot be resolved reliably. The TCR was taken from a human donor in good health (CMV status not recorded). Some clones in this sample may be carry-over from other donors' samples. The sequenced DNA is TGTGCCAGCAGTTTCAAGAACACGAATCAGCCCCAGCATTTT. This sequence encodes CASSFKNTNQPQHF.